These T cell receptor beta chains were read from a single sample in a study of T cell changes during pregnancy in multiple sclerosis. The method was immunoSEQ multiplex PCR; TCRdb's version includes in-frame clones alone and lacks a portion of them. The sample comprises roughly 61,000 clones, about 92% of which are singletons, and approximately 3% rests with the top ten. The sequences come from peripheral blood, collected in the first trimester of pregnancy. All receptors come from a female donor in good health, enrolled as a control in a pregnancy study. The CDR3 runs from the conserved cysteine through the conserved F or W. A D gene is named only where the DNA matches it firmly. Clone size is stated in some rows and not others, as once, few, many or a class when expanded.

d_gene,v_gene,abundance,j_gene,CDR3aa,CDR3nt
TRBD2,TRBV27,-,TRBJ2-7,CASSLSSGSPEQYF,TGTGCCAGCAGTTTATCTAGCGGGAGTCCCGAGCAGTACTTC
-,TRBV30,-,TRBJ1-2,CAWDDRITNYGYTF,TGTGCCTGGGATGACAGAATTACTAACTATGGCTACACCTTC
-,TRBV21-1,-,TRBJ1-2,CASSDDRESYGYTF,TGTGCCAGCAGCGACGACAGGGAGAGCTATGGCTACACCTTC
TRBD2,TRBV11-2,-,TRBJ2-7,CASSPLGSGKYEQYF,TGTGCCAGCAGCCCCCTGGGCAGCGGGAAGTACGAGCAGTACTTC
-,TRBV11-1,once,TRBJ1-1,CASSLGRNTEAFF,TGTGCCAGCAGCTTAGGTAGGAACACTGAAGCTTTCTTT
-,TRBV30,-,TRBJ1-2,CAWKGDGANYGYTF,TGTGCCTGGAAGGGGGATGGGGCTAACTATGGCTACACCTTC
-,TRBV20-1,-,TRBJ2-7,CSAAWSEQYF,TGCAGTGCTGCTTGGAGCGAGCAGTACTTC
-,TRBV5-4,-,TRBJ2-2,CASSSPWQGSTGELFF,TGTGCCAGCAGCTCTCCATGGCAGGGGAGTACCGGGGAGCTGTTTTTT
-,TRBV5-1,-,TRBJ1-1,CASSFRVPNTEAFF,TGCGCCAGCAGCTTCAGGGTCCCGAACACTGAAGCTTTCTTT
TRBD2,TRBV5-1,-,TRBJ2-3,CASSLRGTSGTGSTDTQYF,TGCGCCAGCAGCTTGCGCGGGACTAGCGGGACGGGAAGCACAGATACGCAGTATTTT
-,TRBV14,-,TRBJ2-1,CASSLPPGSARNEQFF,TGTGCCAGCAGCCTCCCCCCGGGTTCGGCCCGGAATGAGCAGTTCTTC
-,TRBV7-7,once,TRBJ1-1,CASSLDRNTEAFF,TGTGCCAGCAGCTTAGACAGGAACACTGAAGCTTTCTTT
-,TRBV27,-,TRBJ2-7,CASSLVGGYEQYF,TGTGCCAGCAGTCTCGTAGGGGGATACGAGCAGTACTTC
TRBD1,TRBV6-1,-,TRBJ1-4,CASSEGEVQGEKLFF,TGTGCCAGCAGTGAAGGGGAGGTACAGGGGGAAAAACTGTTTTTT
-,TRBV5-4,-,TRBJ2-2,CASSLGPGRSMAGELFF,TGTGCCAGCAGCTTGGGTCCAGGGAGGTCGATGGCCGGGGAGCTGTTTTTT
-,TRBV7-6,-,TRBJ1-1,CASSPLFLGGYTEAFF,TGTGCCAGCAGCCCCCTTTTTTTAGGAGGGTACACTGAAGCTTTCTTT
-,TRBV25-1,-,TRBJ1-1,CASSEYRGNTEAFF,TGTGCCAGCAGTGAATACAGGGGGAACACTGAAGCTTTCTTT
TRBD1,TRBV6-5,-,TRBJ2-7,CASMTDRVSYEQYF,TGTGCCAGCATGACTGACAGGGTCTCCTACGAGCAGTACTTC
-,TRBV18,few,TRBJ1-5,CASPHGDWVNQPQHF,TGTGCCAGCCCTCACGGGGATTGGGTCAATCAGCCCCAGCATTTT
-,TRBV5-1,-,TRBJ2-7,CASSLAGSSYEQYF,TGCGCCAGCAGCTTGGCCGGGAGCTCCTACGAGCAGTACTTC
-,TRBV5-4,few,TRBJ1-2,CASSPFAGDYGYTF,TGTGCCAGCAGCCCTTTCGCGGGGGACTATGGCTACACCTTC
-,TRBV5-1,-,TRBJ2-5,CATTPDRGGRRETQYF,TGCGCCACCACCCCTGATAGGGGGGGCCGACGAGAGACCCAGTACTTC
-,TRBV6-5,-,TRBJ2-4,CASMLPDSNIQYF,TGTGCCAGCATGCTACCGGACTCAAACATTCAGTACTTC
-,TRBV5-1,-,TRBJ1-1,CASSSGPGGTEAFF,TGCGCCAGCAGCTCAGGTCCTGGAGGGACTGAAGCTTTCTTT
-,TRBV4-1,-,TRBJ2-7,CASSLVTGTYEQYF,TGCGCCAGCAGTCTCGTTACAGGGACCTACGAGCAGTACTTC
-,TRBV7-2,-,TRBJ2-4,CASSLAADPGDIQYF,TGTGCCAGCAGCTTAGCGGCGGATCCAGGGGACATTCAGTACTTC
TRBD1,TRBV6-4,few,TRBJ2-2,CASSPTTGGDTGELFF,TGTGCCAGCAGCCCCACCACAGGGGGAGACACCGGGGAGCTGTTTTTT
TRBD1,TRBV6-5,-,TRBJ2-1,CASSYPRQGYNEQFF,TGTGCCAGCAGTTATCCGAGACAGGGCTACAATGAGCAGTTCTTC
-,TRBV7-2,-,TRBJ2-2,CASSRDSPNTGELFF,TGTGCCAGCAGCCGGGACTCTCCGAACACCGGGGAGCTGTTTTTT